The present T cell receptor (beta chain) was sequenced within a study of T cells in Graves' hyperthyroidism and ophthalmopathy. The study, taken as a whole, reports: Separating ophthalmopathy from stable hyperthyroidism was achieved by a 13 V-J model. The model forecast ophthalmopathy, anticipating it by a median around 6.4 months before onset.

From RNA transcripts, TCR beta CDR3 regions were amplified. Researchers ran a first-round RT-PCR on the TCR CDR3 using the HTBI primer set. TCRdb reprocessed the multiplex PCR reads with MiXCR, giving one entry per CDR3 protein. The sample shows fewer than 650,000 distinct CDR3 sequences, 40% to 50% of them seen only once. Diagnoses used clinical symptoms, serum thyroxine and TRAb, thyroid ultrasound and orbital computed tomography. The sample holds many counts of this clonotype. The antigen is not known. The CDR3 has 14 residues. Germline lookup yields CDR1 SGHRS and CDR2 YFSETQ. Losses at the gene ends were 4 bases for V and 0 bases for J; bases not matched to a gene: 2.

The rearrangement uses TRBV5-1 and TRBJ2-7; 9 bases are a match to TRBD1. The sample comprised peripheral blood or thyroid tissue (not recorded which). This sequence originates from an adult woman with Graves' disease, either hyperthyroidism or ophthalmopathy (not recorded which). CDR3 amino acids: CASSGQGSSYEQYF. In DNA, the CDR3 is TGCGCCAGCAGCGGACAGGGGAGCTCCTACGAGCAGTACTTC.